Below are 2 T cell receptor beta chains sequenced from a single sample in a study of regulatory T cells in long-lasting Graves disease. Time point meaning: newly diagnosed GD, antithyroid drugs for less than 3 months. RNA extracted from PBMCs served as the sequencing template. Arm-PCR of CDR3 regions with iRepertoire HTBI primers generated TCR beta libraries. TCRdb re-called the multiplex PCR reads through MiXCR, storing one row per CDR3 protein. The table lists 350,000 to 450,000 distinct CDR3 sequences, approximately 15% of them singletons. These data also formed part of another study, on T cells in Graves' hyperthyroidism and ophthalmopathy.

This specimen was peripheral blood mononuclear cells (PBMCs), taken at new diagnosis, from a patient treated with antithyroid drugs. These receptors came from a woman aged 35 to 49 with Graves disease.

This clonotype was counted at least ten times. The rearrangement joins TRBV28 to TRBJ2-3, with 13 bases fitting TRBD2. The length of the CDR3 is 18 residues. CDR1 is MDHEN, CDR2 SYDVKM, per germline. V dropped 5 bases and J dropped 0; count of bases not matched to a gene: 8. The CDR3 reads CASSILAGGPKSTDTQYF. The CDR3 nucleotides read TGTGCCAGCAGTATACTAGCGGGAGGGCCTAAAAGCACAGATACGCAGTATTTT.

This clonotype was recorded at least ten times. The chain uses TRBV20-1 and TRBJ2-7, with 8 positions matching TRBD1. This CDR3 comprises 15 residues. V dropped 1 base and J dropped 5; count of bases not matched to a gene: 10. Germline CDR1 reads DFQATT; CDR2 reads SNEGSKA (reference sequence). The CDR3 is CSARVRDRGFHEQYF. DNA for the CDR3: TGCAGTGCTAGAGTGAGAGACAGGGGTTTTCACGAGCAGTACTTC.